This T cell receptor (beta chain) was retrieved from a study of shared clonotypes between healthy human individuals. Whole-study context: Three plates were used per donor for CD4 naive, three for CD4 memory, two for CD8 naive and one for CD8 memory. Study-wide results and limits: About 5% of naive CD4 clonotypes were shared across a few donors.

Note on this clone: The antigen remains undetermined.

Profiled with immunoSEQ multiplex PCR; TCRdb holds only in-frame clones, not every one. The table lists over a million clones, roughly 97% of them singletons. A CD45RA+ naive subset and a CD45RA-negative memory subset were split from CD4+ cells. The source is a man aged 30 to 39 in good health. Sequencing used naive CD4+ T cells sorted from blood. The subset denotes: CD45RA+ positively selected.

CDR3: CASRLTSGDSYEQYF. Here the CDR3 DNA reads TGTGCCAGCAGACTAACTAGCGGGGACTCCTACGAGCAGTACTTC. The genes are TRBV6-6 and TRBJ2-7; 10 bases fit TRBD2. The CDR3 contains 15 residues. Germline assignment: CDR1 MNHNY and CDR2 SVGAGI (reference sequence). Losses at the gene ends were 6 bases for V and 0 bases for J; bases not matched to a gene: 5.